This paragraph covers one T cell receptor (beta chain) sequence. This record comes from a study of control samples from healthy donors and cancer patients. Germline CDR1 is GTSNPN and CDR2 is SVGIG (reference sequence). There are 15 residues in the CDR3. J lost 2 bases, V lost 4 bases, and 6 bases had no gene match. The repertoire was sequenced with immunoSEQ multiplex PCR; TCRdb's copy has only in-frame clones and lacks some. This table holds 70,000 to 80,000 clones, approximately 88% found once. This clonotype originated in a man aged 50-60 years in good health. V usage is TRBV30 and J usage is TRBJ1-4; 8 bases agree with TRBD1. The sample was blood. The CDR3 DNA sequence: TGTGCCTGGACTCGGGGACAGGATACTAATGAAAAACTGTTTTTT. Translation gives CAWTRGQDTNEKLFF.